This T cell receptor (beta chain) originates from a study of immune heterogeneity within non-small cell lung tumors. Bulk tumor genomic DNA constituted the template, at around 600 ng per sample. Surgeons took several biopsies per primary tumor, spaced far apart, during surgery. It was patients with untreated, newly diagnosed non-small cell lung cancer who underwent curative surgery. It was newly diagnosed non-small cell lung cancer patients having surgery with curative intent who served as donors. Notes on this clonotype: The antigen is not known.

Multiplex PCR employing 32 V and 13 J primers generated amplicons of the TCR beta CDR3. MiXCR, run by TCRdb on the multiplex PCR reads, gives a single entry per CDR3 protein. In the table there are some 3,500 distinct CDR3 sequences, 52% of which are singletons. Germline V CDR1 and CDR2: SGHAT, FQNNGV. This CDR3 has 18 residues. V gave up 1 base and J gave up 4 bases; unmatched junction bases: 14. General observations from the study: Multiple tumor sites within a patient showed recurrence of identical dominant CDR3 beta clonotypes; site-unique high-frequency clones were present as well. Locally, T-cell clonality showed a moderate but significant correlation with tumor mutational burden measured at the same site (R about 0.3).

This receptor was identified in a man in his 60s with non-small cell lung cancer. The sequenced material came from lung tumor tissue. This chain joins TRBV11-2 and TRBJ2-7, with TRBD2 matching over 9 bases. The CDR3 region has the DNA TGTGCCAGCAGCTTAGGCGGATATGGGCGGGAGGGCCAGTACGAGCAGTACTTC. Translation gives CASSLGGYGREGQYEQYF.